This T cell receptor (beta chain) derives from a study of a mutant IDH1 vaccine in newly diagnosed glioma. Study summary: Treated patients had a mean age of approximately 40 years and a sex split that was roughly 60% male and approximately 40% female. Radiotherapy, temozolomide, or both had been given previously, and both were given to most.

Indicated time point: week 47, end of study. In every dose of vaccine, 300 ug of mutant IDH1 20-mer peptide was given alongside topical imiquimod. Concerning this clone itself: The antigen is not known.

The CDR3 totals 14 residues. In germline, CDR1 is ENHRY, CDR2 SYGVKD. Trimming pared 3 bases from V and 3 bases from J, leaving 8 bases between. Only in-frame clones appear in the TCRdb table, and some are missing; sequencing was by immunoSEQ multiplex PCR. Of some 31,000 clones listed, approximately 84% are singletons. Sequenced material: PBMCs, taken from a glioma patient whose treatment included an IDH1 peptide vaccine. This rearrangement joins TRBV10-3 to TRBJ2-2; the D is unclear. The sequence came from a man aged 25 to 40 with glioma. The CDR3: CAISDSRDTGELFF. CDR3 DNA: TGTGCCATCAGTGATTCTAGGGACACCGGGGAGCTGTTTTTT.